This T cell receptor beta chain was obtained from a study of identical twins. Study results and limitations: Out-of-frame alpha sequences that twins shared showed excess low generation probability.

TCRdb reprocessed the 5' RACE reads with MiXCR, giving one entry per CDR3 protein. The sample holds approximately 490,000 distinct CDR3 sequences, approximately 20% seen once. A note on this clonotype: What it recognizes is unknown.

With V trimmed by 6 bases and J by 6 bases, 12 bases remained unmatched. CDR3 size: 15 residues. These data also formed part of another study, on yellow fever vaccine responses in identical twins.

The sequenced sample was CD4+ T cells sorted from blood. This chain joins TRBV12-3 or TRBV12-4 and TRBJ2-3; 7 positions match TRBD1. The source of this sequence is a woman aged 18-30 years in good health. CDR3 in DNA: TGTGCCAGCAGCCTTGGGACAGTGGGCGGTGATACGCAGTATTTT. Translation gives CASSLGTVGGDTQYF.